The present T cell receptor beta chain was sequenced within a study of vaccination and CD4 T cells after COVID-19. In germline, CDR1 is LNHNV, CDR2 YYDKDF (reference sequence). V dropped 1 base and J dropped 4; count of bases not matched to a gene: 10. This CDR3 has 17 amino acids. One entry per CDR3 protein results from TCRdb running MiXCR on the PCR reads. The sample comprises about 15,000 distinct CDR3 sequences, around 69% of which are singletons, and 1.1% rests with the top ten. The input for sequencing was CD4+ T cells from blood, taken after SARS-CoV-2 vaccination. This TCR was sampled from a human donor who had recovered from COVID-19. The J gene is TRBJ2-1, the V gene TRBV15; 7 bases agree with TRBD2. CDR3 sequence: CATSRAPTGGPYNEQFF. The CDR3 bases are TGTGCCACCAGCAGAGCCCCGACGGGAGGCCCATACAATGAGCAGTTCTTC.